One sample yielded the 2 T cell receptor beta chains listed below, sequenced in a study of blood T cell repertoires in COVID-19. Profiled with immunoSEQ multiplex PCR; TCRdb holds only in-frame clones, not every one. Of 160,000 or so clones in the sample, approximately 95% were seen once. Material for sequencing was peripheral blood. The receptors come from a woman aged 55-70 years with COVID-19, enrolled during active disease.

This clone is a singleton in its sample. This chain connects TRBV19 to TRBJ1-2; possibly TRBD1 for D (5 bases). Germline CDR1 is LNHDA and CDR2 is SQIVND (reference sequence). V lost 5 bases to trimming and J lost 6 bases, with 16 bases between them. CDR3 length: 14 amino acids. This CDR3 reads CASSAGNLGHGYTF. The CDR3 region has the DNA TGTGCCAGTAGTGCAGGGAATTTGGGCCATGGCTACACCTTC. The full variable domain, with the rest looked up from reference TRBV19 and TRBJ1-2, is DGGITQSPKYLFRKEGQNVTLSCEQNLNHDAMYWYRQDPGQGLRLIYYSQIVNDFQKGDIAEGYSVSREKKESFPLTVTSAQKNPTAFYLCASSAGNLGHGYTFGSGTRLTVV.

The CDR3 coding sequence is TGTGCCATCGGGTCAGGGATAACTGGGGCCAACGTCCTGACTTTC. It is translated as CAIGSGITGANVLTF. The V and J genes are TRBV10-3 and TRBJ2-6; tentative D call: TRBD1 (5 bases). The CDR3 consists of 15 residues. Germline V lookup: CDR1 ENHRY, CDR2 SYGVKD. With 8 bases removed from V and 2 bases from J, the gap between germline ends came to 13 bases.